Listed below are T cell receptor beta chains from one sample, sequenced in a study of cytomegalovirus exposure and HLA in healthy donors. Assay: immunoSEQ multiplex PCR; the TCRdb copy retains only in-frame clones and omits some. This table holds 130,000 or so clones, under 90% found once. Sequenced input: PBMCs. The receptor source for this set is a man in his thirties or forties in good health and CMV-seronegative. Each CDR3 is given with its conserved first and last residue. A D gene is named only where the DNA matches it firmly. Expanded clones get a size class; other rows say once, few or many, or leave the size out.

size,D,J,V,DNA,CDR3
few,NA,TRBJ1-1,TRBV4-1,TGCGCCAGCAGCAAAGATCGGAGCAGGGCGGACACTGAAGCTTTCTTT,CASSKDRSRADTEAFF
NA,NA,TRBJ1-4,TRBV6-1,TGTGCCAGCGGAATTTATGGGCTGGTCAATGAAAAACTGTTTTTT,CASGIYGLVNEKLFF
NA,NA,TRBJ1-2,TRBV28,TGTGCCAGCAGTTTACCGGGGGGCGCTGGGGACTATGGCTACACCTTC,CASSLPGGAGDYGYTF
NA,NA,TRBJ2-7,TRBV6-5,TGTGCCAGCAGTAGGCAGGAAGCCTCCTACGAGCAGTACTTC,CASSRQEASYEQYF
NA,NA,TRBJ1-6,TRBV15,TGTGCCACCAGCAGCAGGGGCTACTATAATTCACCCCTCCACTTT,CATSSRGYYNSPLHF
NA,NA,TRBJ1-2,TRBV6-5,TGTGCCAGCAGTTACTCGAGGGGGGGCGCTTCTTCTGGCTACACCTTC,CASSYSRGGASSGYTF
NA,NA,TRBJ1-2,TRBV5-1,TGCGCCAGCAGCTTGGGGGCCAGGGTCGGCTACACCTTC,CASSLGARVGYTF
NA,TRBD1,TRBJ1-2,TRBV2,TGTGCCAGCAAGGGGACAGGGGGTAATTATGGCTACACCTTC,CASKGTGGNYGYTF
NA,NA,TRBJ1-1,TRBV7-9,TGTGCCAGCAGCCTCAGGACAGATGAAGCTTTCTTT,CASSLRTDEAFF
NA,TRBD1,TRBJ2-2,TRBV7-9,TGTGCCCTCGTAAGGGGGCAGCACACCGGGGAGCTGTTTTTT,CALVRGQHTGELFF
NA,NA,TRBJ2-7,TRBV5-5,TGTGCCAGTAGAGGCACCGTCTCCTACGAGCAGTACTTC,CASRGTVSYEQYF
NA,TRBD1,TRBJ2-4,TRBV7-8,TGTGCCAGCAGCCTGTCCGGGACAGGGGGCGTCGTAGCCAAAAACATTCAGTACTTC,CASSLSGTGGVVAKNIQYF
NA,NA,TRBJ2-7,TRBV19,TGTGCCAGAGGAGGGTTGGGAGAGGAGCAGTACTTC,CARGGLGEEQYF
NA,TRBD2,TRBJ2-7,TRBV29-1,TGCAGCGTTCCGGGACTACTGGGATACGAGCAGTACTTC,CSVPGLLGYEQYF
NA,NA,TRBJ2-5,TRBV12-5,TGTGCTAGTGCCCAACTCGTATCACAAGAGACCCAGTACTTC,CASAQLVSQETQYF
once,TRBD2,TRBJ2-3,TRBV9,TGTGCCAGCAGCGCCCCGGGGGGGCGAGATACGCAGTATTTT,CASSAPGGRDTQYF
NA,TRBD1,TRBJ2-7,TRBV6-1,TGTGCCACCAGGGGGACAGGGTCCTACGAGCAGTACTTC,CATRGTGSYEQYF
once,NA,TRBJ2-3,TRBV29-1,TGCGGAAGCCGACAGGGCACAGATACGCAGTATTTT,CGSRQGTDTQYF
NA,NA,TRBJ1-5,TRBV27,TGTGCCAGCAGTTTAAACAGGGATAGCAATCAGCCCCAGCATTTT,CASSLNRDSNQPQHF
NA,NA,TRBJ1-4,TRBV7-2,TGTGCCAGCAGCTTACGACGGGATAATGAAAAACTGTTTTTT,CASSLRRDNEKLFF
NA,NA,TRBJ2-3,TRBV2,TGTGCCAGCAGGGGCTGGGGCGATACTAGCACAGATACGCAGTATTTT,CASRGWGDTSTDTQYF
NA,TRBD1,TRBJ2-2,TRBV4-2,TGTGCCAGCAGCCATTCTGGCCGCGGACAGGGGGACACCGGGGAGCTGTTTTTT,CASSHSGRGQGDTGELFF
NA,TRBD1,TRBJ2-3,TRBV6-4,TGTGCCAGCGCGGACAGGGGAGGGCTATCTAGCACAGATACGCAGTATTTT,CASADRGGLSSTDTQYF
once,TRBD1,TRBJ1-2,TRBV6-4,TGTGCCAGCAGTCGGACAGGAGCTAACTATGGCTACACCTTC,CASSRTGANYGYTF
NA,TRBD2,TRBJ2-1,TRBV5-1,TGCGCCAGCAGCATCCAACCCGTGGGACTAGCCGCATACAATGAGCAGTTCTTC,CASSIQPVGLAAYNEQFF
few,NA,TRBJ2-7,TRBV7-6,TGTGCCAGCAGCTTAGGGACTTACTACGAGCAGTACTTC,CASSLGTYYEQYF
NA,NA,TRBJ2-7,TRBV9,TGTGCCAGCAGCGTAGCTTACAGTAATTACGAGCAGTACTTC,CASSVAYSNYEQYF
NA,NA,TRBJ2-7,TRBV4-2,TGTGCCAGCAGCCAAGAATCTGGGAGCTCCTACGAGCAGTACTTC,CASSQESGSSYEQYF
NA,TRBD1,TRBJ1-2,TRBV5-1,TGCGCCAGCAGCTTTTTTACCGGGACAGGGAACTATGGCTACACCTTC,CASSFFTGTGNYGYTF
NA,NA,TRBJ2-7,TRBV9,TGTGCCAGCAGCCCAGACTGGGGGGGGCCAAGTCGCTACGAGCAGTACTTC,CASSPDWGGPSRYEQYF
NA,NA,TRBJ1-1,TRBV6-5,TGTGCCAGCAGTTACGGGTCTCTATCGGGCACTGAAGCTTTCTTT,CASSYGSLSGTEAFF
NA,NA,TRBJ2-1,TRBV29-1,TGCAGCGTTACGGACACCTACAATGAGCAGTTCTTC,CSVTDTYNEQFF
NA,TRBD1,TRBJ2-1,TRBV7-2,TGTGCCAGCAGCTTAGGGTGGGGACAGTCCTACAATGAGCAGTTCTTC,CASSLGWGQSYNEQFF
NA,TRBD1,TRBJ2-7,TRBV7-6,TGTGCCAGCAGCGCACGACCCTCAGGGGGCAGCTACGAGCAGTACTTC,CASSARPSGGSYEQYF
NA,NA,TRBJ1-5,TRBV19,TGTGCCACTGGAGGACGGGGCAATCAGCCCCAGCATTTT,CATGGRGNQPQHF
NA,NA,TRBJ1-5,TRBV6-5,TGTGCCAGCAGTTATAGGGGTAATAATCAGCCCCAGCATTTT,CASSYRGNNQPQHF
NA,TRBD2,TRBJ2-5,TRBV5-1,TGCGCCAGCAGCGCTATAGTGACTAGCGGAAAAGAGACCCAGTACTTC,CASSAIVTSGKETQYF
NA,NA,TRBJ1-4,TRBV7-2,TGTGCCAGCAGCTTAGGAAGGGGAACTAATGAAAAACTGTTTTTT,CASSLGRGTNEKLFF
NA,TRBD2,TRBJ2-3,TRBV4-3,TGCGCCAGCAGCCAACAGGATAGGGGACTAGCTGCAGATACGCAGTATTTT,CASSQQDRGLAADTQYF
NA,NA,TRBJ2-7,TRBV5-6,TGTGCCAGCAGCTTGGACAGGGCCCCCTACGAGCAGTACTTC,CASSLDRAPYEQYF
NA,TRBD1,TRBJ2-7,TRBV27,TGTGCCAGCAGTTTAAGAGGGGGCGCCCATTCGTACGAGCAGTACTTC,CASSLRGGAHSYEQYF
once,TRBD1,TRBJ2-3,TRBV27,TGTGCCAGCACCCTGACAGGGGTGGGCGATACGCAGTATTTT,CASTLTGVGDTQYF
NA,NA,TRBJ1-1,TRBV7-6,TGTGCCAGCAGCTTCCAGGGAGGCACTGAAGCTTTCTTT,CASSFQGGTEAFF
NA,TRBD1,TRBJ1-1,TRBV2,TGTGCCAGCAGTGGTGACAGGGATGAACTGAACACTGAAGCTTTCTTT,CASSGDRDELNTEAFF
NA,TRBD1,TRBJ2-7,TRBV11-3,TGTGCCAGCAGCCTAAGACAGGGGCGGCAGTACTTC,CASSLRQGRQYF